Below, one TCR beta chain is given with its context. The source of the sample is a study of PD-1 blockade in mismatch repair-deficient tumors. TCR sequencing covered a few patients who responded to pembrolizumab. The repertoire was sequenced with immunoSEQ multiplex PCR; TCRdb's copy has only in-frame clones and lacks some. The data show 100,000 to 150,000 clones, more than 85% seen once. The sequence derives from an adult with mismatch repair-deficient cancer. This material consisted of peripheral blood, taken 44 weeks after starting pembrolizumab.

CDR3 DNA: TGTGCGTCGGGGGGGGCAGCCGGGGAGCTGTTTTTT. Its translation: CASGGAAGELFF. The gene calls are TRBV19 and TRBJ2-2, with 8 bases aligning to TRBD2. The V gene's germline CDR1 is LNHDA and CDR2 SQIVND (reference sequence). CDR3 length equals 12 residues.